Listed here is a single T cell receptor beta chain. Its antigen is still unknown. The sample is drawn from a study of vaccination effects on CD4 cells after COVID-19. Across the study: The study sampled a couple of convalescent patients 16 days and one week before vaccination.

The CDR3 covers 12 residues. The V and J ends lost 2 bases and 4 bases respectively, with 5 bases between them. Germline assignment: CDR1 MNHNY and CDR2 SVGAGI (reference sequence). Study-level findings and limits: Spike-reactive clones detected post-vaccine in convalescents consisted mainly of new vaccine-induced clones.

Sequenced by immunoSEQ multiplex PCR; TCRdb stores in-frame clones only, minus some. The table lists approximately 33,000 clones, about three quarters of them singletons. Within the ViraFEST assay, antigen-specific CD4+ T cells underwent expansion with viral peptide pools prior to sequencing. Cultured cells yielded isolated CD4+ T cells after roughly 11 days. The person's infection with SARS-CoV-2, confirmed by PCR, took place between March and December 2020. IL-2 medium took the place of half the medium on both days 3 and 7. This TCR came from a human donor who had a prior SARS-CoV-2 infection. The sequencing used CD4+ T cells from PBMCs cultured with HCoV-NL63 spike peptides, collected before COVID-19 vaccination. The chain links TRBV6-6 to TRBJ1-1; D remains ambiguous. The CDR3 here is CASSYRITEAFF. The CDR3 DNA reads TGTGCCAGCAGTTACCGCATCACTGAAGCTTTCTTT.